The 22 T cell receptor beta chains reported below all come from one sample, sequenced in a study of T-cell reconstitution after alpha-beta-depleted transplantation in children. Unique molecular identifiers were built into the TCRbeta library. Each CDR3 protein is one row after TCRdb ran MiXCR on the PCR reads. The top ten clones hold roughly 7% of a sample with about 16,000 distinct CDR3 sequences, about 5% of them seen once. Here the sequenced sample was PBMCs, taken before TCRalphabeta/CD19-depleted stem cell transplant. These receptors all come from a boy younger than 18 with acute lymphoblastic leukemia, due to receive a stem cell transplant.

This clonotype came up many times. CDR3 bases: TGTGCCAGCAGTTTCAGGGGCCCCTACAATGAGCAGTTCTTC. This translates into CASSFRGPYNEQFF. The chain is built from TRBV28 and TRBJ2-1, with TRBD1 as a possible D gene (6 bases). The CDR3 is made up of 14 amino acids. The V and J ends lost 3 bases and 2 bases respectively, with 8 bases between them. Germline V gene lookup returns CDR1 MDHEN and CDR2 SYDVKM.

This clonotype is medium-sized within its sample. The chain links TRBV11-2 to TRBJ2-3; TRBD1 aligns across 10 bases. Germline CDR1 and CDR2: SGHAT and FQNNGV. With 5 bases clipped from V and 5 bases from J, the junction kept 4 bases outside the gene matches. CDR3 size: 14 residues. DNA of the CDR3: TGTGCCAGCAGCCCCCGGGACAGGGGAGATACGCAGTATTTT. This gives the protein CASSPRDRGDTQYF.

This clonotype was recorded many times. As DNA, the CDR3 is TGTGCTAGTGGTTTAGGTGGCCTCGGGGGTTACAATGAGCAGTTCTTC. This encodes CASGLGGLGGYNEQFF. This chain joins TRBV12-5 and TRBJ2-1; D might be TRBD2 (6 bases). Trimming removed 3 bases from V and 4 bases from J, with 16 bases in between. This CDR3 contains 16 residues. Germline CDR1 LGHNT, CDR2 FRNRAP.

This clonotype was seen at least ten times. The rearrangement joins TRBV9 to TRBJ1-3; TRBD1 matches 8 bases. Germline lookup yields CDR1 SGDLS and CDR2 YYNGEE. CDR3 length: 17 residues. Trimming removed 4 bases from V and 1 base from J; junction bases left unmatched: 10. The CDR3 protein is CASSFDRDRKSGNTIYF. The CDR3, as DNA: TGTGCCAGCAGCTTCGACCGGGACAGGAAGTCTGGAAACACCATATATTTT.

This clonotype showed up many times. The rearrangement links TRBV4-1 to TRBJ2-7, with a weak D call TRBD2 (6 bases). Deletions cut 0 bases from V and 3 bases from J, with 15 bases between. Germline CDR1 reads MGHRA; CDR2 reads YSYEKL. The CDR3 is 16 amino acids. The CDR3 DNA sequence: TGCGCCAGCAGCCAAGATGACCCCGGGGGAGACTACGAGCAGTACTTC. This codes for CASSQDDPGGDYEQYF.

This clonotype was observed many times. J is TRBJ2-7 and V is TRBV7-9; D perhaps matches TRBD2 (6 bases). This CDR3 comprises 12 residues. The germline CDR1 and CDR2 sequences are SEHNR and FQNEAQ (reference sequence). With 5 bases removed from V and 5 bases from J, the gap between germline ends came to 10 bases. CDR3 sequence: CASSPGVDEQYF. CDR3 coding DNA: TGTGCCAGCAGCCCGGGGGTGGACGAGCAGTACTTC.

This clonotype appeared many times. The gene calls are TRBV20-1 and TRBJ1-1, with TRBD1 as a possible D gene (6 bases). This CDR3 is built from 14 residues. V was cut by 3 bases and J by 1 base, with 12 bases left in between. Germline CDR1 DFQATT, CDR2 SNEGSKA (reference sequence). As DNA, the CDR3 is TGCAGTGCTAGGATCAGGACAGCGAACACTGAAGCTTTCTTT. This encodes CSARIRTANTEAFF.

This chain connects TRBV24-1 to TRBJ1-1; the D is unclear. CDR1 KGHDR and CDR2 SFDVKD come from the germline V gene. This CDR3 spans 11 amino acids. Between the trimmed V and J ends, which lost 9 bases and 5 bases, there was a span of 9 bases. Here the CDR3 reads CATGDSTEAFF. For the CDR3, the DNA is TGTGCCACCGGAGACTCGACTGAAGCTTTCTTT.

This clonotype was seen many times. Here the CDR3 reads CAISLSQDLYEQYF. The CDR3 region has the DNA TGTGCCATCAGTCTGTCACAGGATCTCTACGAGCAGTACTTC. The J gene is TRBJ2-7, the V gene TRBV10-3; D may be TRBD1 (5 bases). Germline-derived CDR1 and CDR2 are ENHRY and SYGVKD. V was pared by 5 bases and J by 3 bases, with 14 bases between. CDR3 length: 14 amino acids.

Many counts were recorded for this clonotype. The J gene is TRBJ1-5, the V gene TRBV28; weak D call: TRBD1 (5 bases). Germline values: CDR1 MDHEN, CDR2 SYDVKM. The CDR3 loop spans 14 amino acids. V was shortened by 10 bases and J by 6 bases, with 19 bases between the two germline ends. The CDR3 region is CATGTVLGGQPQHF. The CDR3 nucleotides are TGTGCCACCGGGACGGTACTGGGAGGTCAGCCCCAGCATTTT.

This clonotype is medium-sized. The genes are TRBV28 and TRBJ2-1, with 7 positions matching TRBD2. V shed 6 bases and J 4 bases; nucleotides not matched to a gene: 15. The germline gives CDR1 MDHEN, CDR2 SYDVKM. The CDR3 spans 17 residues. The CDR3 nucleotides are TGTGCCAGCAGGCCGGACGACTCTAGCGGTATATACAATGAGCAGTTCTTC. Translating it yields CASRPDDSSGIYNEQFF. The entire variable domain, with the rest obtained from reference TRBV28 and TRBJ2-1, is as follows: DVKVTQSSRYLVKRTGEKVFLECVQDMDHENMFWYRQDPGLGLRLIYFSYDVKMKEKGDIPEGYSVSREKKERFSLILESASTNQTSMYLCASRPDDSSGIYNEQFFGPGTRLTVL.

This clonotype is deemed medium-sized. The chain joins TRBV20-1 to TRBJ2-3; TRBD2 matches 9 bases. The V gene's germline CDR1 is DFQATT and CDR2 SNEGSKA (reference sequence). V shed 3 bases and J 2 bases; nucleotides not matched to a gene: 12. The CDR3 is 17 residues long. CDR3: CSASPPSGAIITDTQYF. The DNA of the CDR3 is TGCAGTGCTAGCCCCCCTAGCGGGGCTATAATCACAGATACGCAGTATTTT.

In this sample, this clonotype turned up many times. This chain uses TRBV20-1 with TRBJ1-2; 8 bases are a match to TRBD1. Looked up from germline, CDR1 is DFQATT and CDR2 is SNEGSKA (reference sequence). There are 15 residues in the CDR3. J lost 8 bases, V lost 2 bases, and 13 bases had no gene match. DNA for the CDR3: TGCAGTGCTAGATCGTGGAACAGGGGGAATTTGGGCTACACCTTC. Amino acids: CSARSWNRGNLGYTF.

This clonotype was seen many times. V is TRBV20-1 and J is TRBJ2-5; 8 nucleotides match TRBD2. The CDR3 is 15 amino acids. CDR1 and CDR2 from the germline V gene are DFQATT and SNEGSKA (reference sequence). The trim removed 0 bases at V and 5 bases at J, leaving 8 bases unmatched. CDR3 loop: CSAREDGGVFETQYF. DNA for the CDR3: TGCAGTGCTAGAGAAGACGGGGGGGTGTTCGAGACCCAGTACTTC.

This clonotype was seen a handful of times. The rearrangement links TRBV5-4 to TRBJ2-3, with TRBD2 identical over 7 bases. This CDR3 region has 15 residues. Germline loops: CDR1 SGHNT, CDR2 YYREEE (reference sequence). Trimming at V came to 4 bases and at J to 1 base, leaving 6 bases not matched to a gene. This CDR3 is CASSTVGGGTDTQYF. In DNA form, the CDR3 reads TGTGCCAGCAGCACGGTGGGGGGGGGCACAGATACGCAGTATTTT.

This clonotype showed up many times. This sequence joins TRBV20-1 and TRBJ2-7; D uncertain. This CDR3 contains 10 residues. From germline, CDR1 is DFQATT and CDR2 SNEGSKA (reference sequence). The CDR3 nucleotides read TGCAGCACCCGCTCCTACGAGCAGTACTTC. Its translation: CSTRSYEQYF.

This clonotype was observed at least ten times. The chain couples TRBV12-3 or TRBV12-4 to TRBJ2-7; 9 nucleotides match TRBD1. J gave up 6 bases and V 5 bases, and 5 bases lay outside the gene matches. The CDR3 is 13 residues long. CDR3 region: CASSPDRGFEQYF. The CDR3 nucleotides read TGTGCCAGCAGTCCGGACAGGGGTTTCGAGCAGTACTTC.

This clonotype has ten or more counts. The chain carries TRBV5-1 and TRBJ1-1; 9 nucleotides line up with TRBD1. Germline V gene data show CDR1 as SGHRS and CDR2 as YFSETQ. This CDR3 contains 15 residues. Trimming cost V 4 bases and J 3 bases; bases outside gene matches: 7. The CDR3 loop is CASSRGQGGDTEAFF. The DNA of the CDR3 is TGCGCCAGCAGCAGGGGACAGGGAGGGGACACTGAAGCTTTCTTT.

In its sample, this clonotype was seen many times. The genes are TRBV27 and TRBJ2-3, with D perhaps TRBD2 (5 bases). V was pared by 5 bases and J by 4 bases, with 10 bases between. This CDR3 comprises 13 residues. From germline, CDR1 is MNHEY and CDR2 SMNVEV (reference sequence). The chain's CDR3 is CASSRTVADTQYF. CDR3 nucleotide sequence: TGTGCCAGCAGTCGGACTGTGGCAGATACGCAGTATTTT.

By sample share, this clonotype is medium-sized. This chain uses TRBV20-1 with TRBJ2-2, with TRBD2 matching over 13 bases. Germline V gene data show CDR1 as DFQATT and CDR2 as SNEGSKA (reference sequence). Germline trimming cut 3 bases from V and 9 bases from J; bases unmatched to any gene: 7. The CDR3 contains 15 residues. CDR3 loop: CSARGTSGAHRELFF. Here the CDR3 DNA reads TGCAGTGCTAGGGGGACTAGCGGGGCCCACCGGGAGCTGTTTTTT.

This clonotype was seen at least ten times. This rearrangement joins TRBV3-1 to TRBJ1-6, with D perhaps matching TRBD1 (5 bases). Deletions cut 0 bases from V and 6 bases from J, with 15 bases between. CDR3 size: 17 residues. Germline CDR1 LGHDT, CDR2 YNNKEL (reference sequence). The CDR3 sequence: CASSQDLWGMGNSPLHF. CDR3 coding DNA: TGTGCCAGCAGCCAAGATCTATGGGGGATGGGTAATTCACCCCTCCACTTT.

In this sample, this clonotype turned up many times. V usage is TRBV5-1 and J usage is TRBJ2-5; D is perhaps TRBD1 (6 bases). The CDR3 totals 18 residues. Trimming shortened V by 1 base and J by 4 bases, and 23 bases separated the two germline ends. Germline V gene data show CDR1 as SGHRS and CDR2 as YFSETQ. For the CDR3, the DNA is TGCGCCAGCAGCTTGCGCCCTCCGGGACACTCATCGGGAGAGACCCAGTACTTC. This encodes CASSLRPPGHSSGETQYF.